The entry below gives a single T cell receptor beta chain sequence along with its context. Resolution of symptoms, clearance, or two negative PCRs was present in recovered Cohort 3 donors. The ends were cut back, 4 bases at V and 4 bases at J, with 10 bases in the middle. From germline, CDR1 is LGHDT and CDR2 YNNKEL (reference sequence). The CDR3 length is 14 residues. In the original workflow: It was from reference gene primer amplification that nucleated cell counts were estimated. Only in-frame clones appear in the TCRdb table, and some are missing; sequencing was by immunoSEQ multiplex PCR. V, J and clone size reflect that table, while D and trimming were determined from the DNA. The data show a few hundred thousand clones, 70% to 90% seen once. These data are taken from a study of blood T cell repertoires in COVID-19. At the level of the study: Spain, Italy and the United States supplied samples that represented acute and convalescent COVID-19. PBMCs, B-cell-depleted T cells, or T cells provided the cDNA or gDNA that made up the material.

The receptor was isolated from a young woman who had recovered from COVID-19. V and J are TRBV3-1 (or the pseudogene TRBV3-2) and TRBJ2-2, with a tentative D call TRBD1 (6 bases). The material sequenced was PBMCs or T cells enriched from blood (not recorded which). CDR3 amino acids: CASSLWTATGELFF. CDR3 nucleotide sequence: TGTGCCAGCAGCCTCTGGACAGCCACCGGGGAGCTGTTTTTT.